The clone carrying this T cell receptor beta chain was observed a handful of times. Distinct nucleotide sequences in the sample also encode this CDR3. These data are taken from a study of control samples from healthy donors and cancer patients. Assay: immunoSEQ multiplex PCR; the TCRdb copy retains only in-frame clones and omits some. The profile shows 150,000 to 200,000 clones, approximately 86% of them singletons. Material: blood. The TCR was taken from a man aged 18 to 35 in good health.

The CDR3 sequence: CASSSSGGDYNEQFF. The DNA for the CDR3 is TGTGCCAGCAGCTCTAGCGGGGGAGACTACAATGAGCAGTTCTTC. The chain employs TRBV7-3 and TRBJ2-1; 10 bases agree with TRBD2. Germline V gene lookup returns CDR1 SGHTA and CDR2 FQGTGA. This CDR3 region has 15 residues. Trimming at V came to 4 bases and at J to 3 bases, leaving 3 bases not matched to a gene.